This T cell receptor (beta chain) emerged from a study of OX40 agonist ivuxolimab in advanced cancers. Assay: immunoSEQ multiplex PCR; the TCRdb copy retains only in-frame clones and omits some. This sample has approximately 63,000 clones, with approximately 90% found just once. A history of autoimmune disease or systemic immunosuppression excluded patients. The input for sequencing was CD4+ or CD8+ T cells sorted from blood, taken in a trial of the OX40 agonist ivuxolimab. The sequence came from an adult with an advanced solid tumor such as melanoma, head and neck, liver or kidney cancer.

CDR3 protein: CASSLAEGYSNQPQHF. Here the CDR3 DNA reads TGTGCCAGCAGCTTAGCAGAGGGGTATAGCAATCAGCCCCAGCATTTT. This chain connects TRBV7-3 to TRBJ1-5; possible D gene TRBD1, 5 bases. In germline, CDR1 is SGHTA, CDR2 FQGTGA. This CDR3 has 16 residues. Between the trimmed V and J ends, which lost 2 bases and 0 bases, there was a span of 11 bases.